In this sample, the clone carrying this TCR beta chain turned up a few times. What it recognizes is unknown. Trimming took 3 bases from V and 6 from J; bases not matched to a gene: 8. CDR3 length: 15 residues. Per germline, CDR1 SNHLY and CDR2 FYNNEI. The data are from a study of cytomegalovirus exposure and HLA in healthy donors. The primer mix had 60 Vbeta and 13 Jbeta primers. Source study methods: An analysis that came later counted some 81 million unique TCR beta chains, around 12 million shared. Profiling relied on immunoSEQ multiplex PCR, and the TCRdb table lists in-frame clones only, not all of them. V, J and clone size are taken as reported in that table, and D and trimming were inferred from the DNA itself. Of 75,000 to 90,000 clones listed, 70% to 80% are singletons. Study findings and constraints: For TCR beta chains, V- and J-gene trimming was later linked to a missense DCLRE1C variant. Cytomegalovirus status was reportedly diagnosed by the classifier with high sensitivity and specificity. The CMV antigen specificity of a few CMV-associated chains was confirmed through in vitro analysis.

The sequence was collected from a man aged 50 or older in good health and CMV-seronegative. The sample taken for sequencing was PBMCs. V gene TRBV2 combines with J gene TRBJ2-1; 7 nucleotides agree with TRBD2. In DNA, the CDR3 is TGTGCCAGCAGTGACCCCCCGGGAGGCGTCAATGAGCAGTTCTTC. It specifies CASSDPPGGVNEQFF.